This TCR beta chain was profiled in a study of T cell responses to AZD1222 COVID-19 vaccine. Study-wide findings and caveats: Repertoires were collected only later (after the peak T cell response had occurred). The study reported that nearly half of spike-specific TCRs target unmutated variant regions. Females made up more of the donors, who were largely white British, and clonal diversity may have come out too low. Baseline seropositives among AZD1222 recipients totaled only 6 or 7.

Comments on this clone: No antigen is known for it.

Germline V gives CDR1 KGHSH, CDR2 LQKENI. V was cut by 3 bases and J by 5 bases, with 10 bases left in between. CDR3 length: 13 amino acids. Method: immunoSEQ multiplex PCR; TCRdb's copy keeps in-frame clones and lacks some. The sample includes roughly 170,000 clones, about nine tenths seen only once; the top ten take approximately 3%. The source material was peripheral blood, sampled on day 0 of AZD1222 vaccination. The receptor comes from an adult in good health. V gene TRBV18 combines with J gene TRBJ1-1, with a weak D call TRBD1 (5 bases). CDR3 in DNA: TGTGCCAGCTCACCGCTAAGGGGAACTGAAGCTTTCTTT. Encoded protein: CASSPLRGTEAFF. The full variable domain, in which reference TRBV18 and TRBJ1-1 provide the parts outside the CDR3, is NAGVMQNPRHLVRRRGQEARLRCSPMKGHSHVYWYRQLPEEGLKFMVYLQKENIIDESGMPKERFSAEFPKEGPSILRIQQVVRGDSAAYFCASSPLRGTEAFFGQGTRLTVV.